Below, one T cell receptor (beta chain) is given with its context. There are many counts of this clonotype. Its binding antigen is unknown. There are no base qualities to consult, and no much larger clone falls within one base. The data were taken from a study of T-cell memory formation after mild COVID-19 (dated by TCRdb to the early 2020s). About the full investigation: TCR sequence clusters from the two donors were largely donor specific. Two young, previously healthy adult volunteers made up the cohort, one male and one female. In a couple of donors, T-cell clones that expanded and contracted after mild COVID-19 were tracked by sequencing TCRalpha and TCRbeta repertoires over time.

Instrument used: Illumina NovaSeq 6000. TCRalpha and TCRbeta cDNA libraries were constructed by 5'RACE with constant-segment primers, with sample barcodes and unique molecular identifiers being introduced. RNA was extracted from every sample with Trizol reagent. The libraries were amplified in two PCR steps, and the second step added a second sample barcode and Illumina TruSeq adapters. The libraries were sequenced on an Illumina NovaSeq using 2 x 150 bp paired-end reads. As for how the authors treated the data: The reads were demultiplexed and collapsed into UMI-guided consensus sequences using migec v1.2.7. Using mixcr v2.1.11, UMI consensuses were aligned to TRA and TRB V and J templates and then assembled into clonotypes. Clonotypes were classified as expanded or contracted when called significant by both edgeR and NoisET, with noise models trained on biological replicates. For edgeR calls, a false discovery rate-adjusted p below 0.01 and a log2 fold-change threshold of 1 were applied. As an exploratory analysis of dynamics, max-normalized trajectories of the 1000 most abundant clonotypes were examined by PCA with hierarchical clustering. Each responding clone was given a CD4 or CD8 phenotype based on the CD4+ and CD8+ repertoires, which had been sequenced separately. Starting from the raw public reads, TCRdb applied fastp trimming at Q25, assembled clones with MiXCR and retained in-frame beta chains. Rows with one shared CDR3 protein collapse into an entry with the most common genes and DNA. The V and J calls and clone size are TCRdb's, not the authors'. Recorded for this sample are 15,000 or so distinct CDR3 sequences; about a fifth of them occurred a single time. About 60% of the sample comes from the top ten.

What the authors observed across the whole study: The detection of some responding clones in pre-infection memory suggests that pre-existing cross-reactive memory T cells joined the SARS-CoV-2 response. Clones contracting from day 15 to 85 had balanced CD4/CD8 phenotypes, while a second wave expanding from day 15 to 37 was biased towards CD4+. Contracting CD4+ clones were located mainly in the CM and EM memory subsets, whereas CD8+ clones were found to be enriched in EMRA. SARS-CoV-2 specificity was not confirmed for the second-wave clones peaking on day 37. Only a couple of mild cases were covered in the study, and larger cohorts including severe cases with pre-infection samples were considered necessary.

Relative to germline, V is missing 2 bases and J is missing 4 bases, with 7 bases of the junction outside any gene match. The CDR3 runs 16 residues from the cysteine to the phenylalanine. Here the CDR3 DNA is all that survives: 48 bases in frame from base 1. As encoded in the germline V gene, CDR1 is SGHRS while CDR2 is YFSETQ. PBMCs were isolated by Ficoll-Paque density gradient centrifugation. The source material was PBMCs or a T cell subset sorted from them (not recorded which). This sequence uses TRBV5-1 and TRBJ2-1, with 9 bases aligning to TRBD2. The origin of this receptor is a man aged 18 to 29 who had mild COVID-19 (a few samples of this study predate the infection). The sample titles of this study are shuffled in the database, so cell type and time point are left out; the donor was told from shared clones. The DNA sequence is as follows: TGCGCCAGCAGCTTATTGCCTAGCGGGGCTTACAATGAGCAGTTCTTC. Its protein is CASSLLPSGAYNEQFF.